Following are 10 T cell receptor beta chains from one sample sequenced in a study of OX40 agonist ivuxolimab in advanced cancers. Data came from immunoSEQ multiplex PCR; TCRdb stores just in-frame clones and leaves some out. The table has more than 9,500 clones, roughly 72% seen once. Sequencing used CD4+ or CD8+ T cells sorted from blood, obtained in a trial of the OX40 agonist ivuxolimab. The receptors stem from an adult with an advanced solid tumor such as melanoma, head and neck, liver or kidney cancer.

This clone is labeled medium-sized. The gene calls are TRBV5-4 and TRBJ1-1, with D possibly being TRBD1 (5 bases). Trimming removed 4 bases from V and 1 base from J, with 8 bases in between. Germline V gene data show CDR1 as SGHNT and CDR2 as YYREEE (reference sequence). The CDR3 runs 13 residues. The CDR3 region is CASSPGQNTEAFF. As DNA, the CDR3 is TGTGCCAGCAGCCCCGGACAGAACACTGAAGCTTTCTTT.

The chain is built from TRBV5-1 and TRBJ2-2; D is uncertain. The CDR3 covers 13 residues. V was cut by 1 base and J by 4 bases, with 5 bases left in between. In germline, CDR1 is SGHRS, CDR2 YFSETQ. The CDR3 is CASSLRRTGELFF. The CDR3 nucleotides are TGCGCCAGCAGCTTGCGCCGCACCGGGGAGCTGTTTTTT.

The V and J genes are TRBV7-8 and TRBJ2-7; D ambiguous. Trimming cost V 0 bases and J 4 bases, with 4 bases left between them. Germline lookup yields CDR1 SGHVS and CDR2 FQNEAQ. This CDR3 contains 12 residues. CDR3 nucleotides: TGTGCCAGCAGCTTAGCCATATACGAGCAGTACTTC. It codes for CASSLAIYEQYF.

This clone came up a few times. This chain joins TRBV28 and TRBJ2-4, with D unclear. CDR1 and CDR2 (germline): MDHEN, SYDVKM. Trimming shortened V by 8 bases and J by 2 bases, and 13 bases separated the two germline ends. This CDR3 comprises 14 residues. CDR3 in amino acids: CASSPPDSKNIQYF. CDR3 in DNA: TGTGCCAGCTCCCCCCCAGACTCCAAAAACATTCAGTACTTC.

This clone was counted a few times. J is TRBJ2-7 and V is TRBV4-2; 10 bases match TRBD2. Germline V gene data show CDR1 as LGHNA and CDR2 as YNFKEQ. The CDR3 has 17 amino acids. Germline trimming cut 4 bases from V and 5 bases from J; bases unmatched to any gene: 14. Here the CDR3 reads CASSLRGSGRADDEQYF. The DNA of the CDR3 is TGTGCCAGCAGCCTACGGGGAAGCGGGAGGGCCGATGACGAGCAGTACTTC.

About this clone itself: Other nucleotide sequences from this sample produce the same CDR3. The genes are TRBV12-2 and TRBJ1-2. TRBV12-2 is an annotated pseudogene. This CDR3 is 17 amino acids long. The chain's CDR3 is CASRLAGVPRTVYGYTF. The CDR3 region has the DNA TGTGCAAGTCGCTTAGCGGGGGTACCACGTACGGTATATGGCTACACCTTC.

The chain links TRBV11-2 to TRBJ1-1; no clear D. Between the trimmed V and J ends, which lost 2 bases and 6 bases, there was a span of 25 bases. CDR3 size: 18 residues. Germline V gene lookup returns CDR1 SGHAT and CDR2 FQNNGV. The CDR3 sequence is CASSLSETREAYPPEAFF. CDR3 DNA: TGTGCCAGCAGCTTAAGCGAGACACGGGAGGCCTATCCACCTGAAGCTTTCTTT. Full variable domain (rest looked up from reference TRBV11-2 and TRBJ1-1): EAGVAQSPRYKIIEKRQSVAFWCNPISGHATLYWYQQILGQGPKLLIQFQNNGVVDDSQLPKDRFSAERLKGVDSTLKIQPAKLEDSAVYLCASSLSETREAYPPEAFFGQGTRLTVV.

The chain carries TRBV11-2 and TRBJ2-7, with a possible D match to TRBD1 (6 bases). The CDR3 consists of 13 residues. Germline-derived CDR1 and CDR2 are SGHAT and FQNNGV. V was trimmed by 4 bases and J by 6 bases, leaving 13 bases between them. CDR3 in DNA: TGTGCCAGCAGCTCTACGGACAGTGTCGAGCAGTACTTC. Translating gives CASSSTDSVEQYF. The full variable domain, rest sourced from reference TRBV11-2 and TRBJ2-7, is EAGVAQSPRYKIIEKRQSVAFWCNPISGHATLYWYQQILGQGPKLLIQFQNNGVVDDSQLPKDRFSAERLKGVDSTLKIQPAKLEDSAVYLCASSSTDSVEQYFGPGTRLTVT.

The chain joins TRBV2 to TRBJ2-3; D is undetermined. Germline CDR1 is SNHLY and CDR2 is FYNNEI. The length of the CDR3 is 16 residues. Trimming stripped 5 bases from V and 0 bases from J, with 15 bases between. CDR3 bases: TGTGCCAGCAGTCACCTCGGCTACCGAAGCACAGATACGCAGTATTTT. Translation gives CASSHLGYRSTDTQYF.

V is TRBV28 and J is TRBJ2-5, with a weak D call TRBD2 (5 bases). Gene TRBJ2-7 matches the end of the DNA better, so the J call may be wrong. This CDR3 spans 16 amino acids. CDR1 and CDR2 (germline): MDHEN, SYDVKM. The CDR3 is CASSLNPLRTFYEQYF. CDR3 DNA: TGTGCCAGCAGTTTAAATCCCTTGAGGACTTTTTACGAGCAGTACTTC.